This TCR beta chain was profiled in a study of CD8 T cells in Susac syndrome. Random hexamers served to reverse transcribe roughly 0.45 to 1 ug RNA. The method of amplification for TCR beta CDR3 was immunoSEQ multiplex PCR, covering 54 Vbeta and 13 Jbeta. MiXCR, run by TCRdb on the immunoSEQ multiplex PCR reads, gives a single entry per CDR3 protein. Among 150,000 to 200,000 distinct CDR3 sequences listed, approximately 94% were seen once. This CDR3 has 16 amino acids. Germline assignment: CDR1 MNHNS and CDR2 SASEGT. Trimming took 6 bases from V and 7 from J, leaving 24 bases between them. This TCR came from a human donor with multiple sclerosis. This chain uses TRBV6-1 with TRBJ2-5; D gene ambiguous. Material for sequencing was CD4+ T cells from PBMCs. In DNA form, the CDR3 reads TGTGCCAGCAGCGCCCGAAGGACGGCATCCTGGGGGACCCAGTACTTC. Amino acids: CASSARRTASWGTQYF.